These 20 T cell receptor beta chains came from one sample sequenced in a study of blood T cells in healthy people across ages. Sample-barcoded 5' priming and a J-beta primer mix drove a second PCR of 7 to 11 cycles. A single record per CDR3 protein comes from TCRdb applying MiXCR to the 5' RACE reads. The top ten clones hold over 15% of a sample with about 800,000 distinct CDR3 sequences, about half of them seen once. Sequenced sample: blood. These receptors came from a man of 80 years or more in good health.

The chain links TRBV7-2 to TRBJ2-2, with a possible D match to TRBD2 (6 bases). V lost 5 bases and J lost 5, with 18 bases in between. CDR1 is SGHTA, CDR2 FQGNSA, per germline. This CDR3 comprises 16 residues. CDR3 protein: CASSRGTTRGTGELFF. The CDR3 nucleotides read TGTGCCAGCAGCCGCGGGACCACCCGTGGGACCGGGGAGCTGTTTTTT.

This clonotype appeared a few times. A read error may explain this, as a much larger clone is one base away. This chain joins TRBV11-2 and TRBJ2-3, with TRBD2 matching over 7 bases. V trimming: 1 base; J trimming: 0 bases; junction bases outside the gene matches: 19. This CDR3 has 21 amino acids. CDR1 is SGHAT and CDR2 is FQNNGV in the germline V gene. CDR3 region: CASSLGGPGRWGGSSTDTQYF. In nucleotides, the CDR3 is TGTGCCAGCAGCTTAGGAGGACCGGGGAGGTGGGGGGGTTCTAGCACAGATACGCAGTATTTT.

The CDR3, as DNA: TGTGCCAGCAGTTACGAATGGACAGGGGACGAGGAGACCCAGTACTTC. It codes for CASSYEWTGDEETQYF. The chain joins TRBV6-6 to TRBJ2-7; TRBD1 aligns across 9 bases. Gene TRBJ2-5 matches the end of the DNA better, so the J call may be wrong. CDR3 length: 16 amino acids. Germline lookup yields CDR1 MNHNY and CDR2 SVGAGI (reference sequence).

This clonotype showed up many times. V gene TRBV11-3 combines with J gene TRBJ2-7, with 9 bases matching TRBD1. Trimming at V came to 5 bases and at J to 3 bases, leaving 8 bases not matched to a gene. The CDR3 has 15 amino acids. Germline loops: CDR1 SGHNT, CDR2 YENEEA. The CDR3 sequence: CASSQPGQGLYEQYF. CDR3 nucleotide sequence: TGTGCCAGCAGCCAACCGGGACAGGGTCTCTACGAGCAGTACTTC.

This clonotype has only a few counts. CDR3 DNA: TGCGCCAGCAGCCGCACAGGGTCTCACGAGCAGTACTTC. This sequence encodes CASSRTGSHEQYF. The rearrangement joins TRBV5-1 to TRBJ2-7, with TRBD1 as a possible D gene (6 bases). Deletions cut 4 bases from V and 5 bases from J, with 13 bases between. Germline CDR1 is SGHRS and CDR2 is YFSETQ. The CDR3 spans 13 residues.

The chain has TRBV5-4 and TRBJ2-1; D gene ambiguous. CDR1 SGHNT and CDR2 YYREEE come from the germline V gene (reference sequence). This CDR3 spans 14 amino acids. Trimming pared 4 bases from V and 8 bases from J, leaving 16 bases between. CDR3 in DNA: TGTGCCAGCAGCCGTGAGACCCTGCTGGATGAGCAGTTCTTC. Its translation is CASSRETLLDEQFF.

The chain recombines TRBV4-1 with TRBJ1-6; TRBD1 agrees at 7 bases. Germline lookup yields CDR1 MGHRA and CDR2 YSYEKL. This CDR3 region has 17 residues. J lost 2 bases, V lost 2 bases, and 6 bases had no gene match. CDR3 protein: CASSQTGVSAYNSPLHF. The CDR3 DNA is TGCGCCAGCAGCCAAACAGGGGTGTCGGCCTATAATTCACCCCTCCACTTT.

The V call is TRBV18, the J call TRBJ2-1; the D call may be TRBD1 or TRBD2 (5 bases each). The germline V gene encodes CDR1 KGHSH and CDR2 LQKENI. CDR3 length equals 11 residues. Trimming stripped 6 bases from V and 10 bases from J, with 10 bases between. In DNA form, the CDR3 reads TGTGCCAGCTCGTCCGAGGGGGAGCAGTTCTTC. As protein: CASSSEGEQFF.

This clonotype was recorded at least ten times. This CDR3 reads CASSSEVYNEQFF. Written as DNA, the CDR3 is TGTGCCAGCAGCTCAGAAGTTTACAATGAGCAGTTCTTC. The chain joins TRBV11-2 to TRBJ2-1; D call uncertain. The germline V gene has CDR1 SGHAT and CDR2 FQNNGV. The CDR3 sequence is 13 residues long. Trimming took off 4 bases at V and 4 bases at J, with 8 bases between the two ends.

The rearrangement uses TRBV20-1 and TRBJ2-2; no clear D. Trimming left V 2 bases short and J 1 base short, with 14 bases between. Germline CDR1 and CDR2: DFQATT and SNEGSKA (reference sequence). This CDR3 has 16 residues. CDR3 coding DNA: TGCAGTGCTAGAAGTGCCGGCCAGGTGAACACCGGGGAGCTGTTTTTT. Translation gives CSARSAGQVNTGELFF.

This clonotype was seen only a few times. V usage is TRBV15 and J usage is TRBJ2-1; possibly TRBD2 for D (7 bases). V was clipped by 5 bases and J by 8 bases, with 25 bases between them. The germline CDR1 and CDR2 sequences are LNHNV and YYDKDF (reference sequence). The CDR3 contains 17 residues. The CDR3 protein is CATSLGVGGGFKDEQFF. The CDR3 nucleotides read TGTGCCACCAGCCTAGGGGTAGGGGGGGGCTTCAAAGATGAGCAGTTCTTC.

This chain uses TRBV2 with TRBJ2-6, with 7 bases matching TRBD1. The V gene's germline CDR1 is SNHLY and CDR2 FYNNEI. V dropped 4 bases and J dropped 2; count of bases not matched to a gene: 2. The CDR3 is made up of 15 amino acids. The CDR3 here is CASSGQGTGANVLTF. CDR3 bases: TGTGCCAGCAGTGGACAGGGTACTGGGGCCAACGTCCTGACTTTC. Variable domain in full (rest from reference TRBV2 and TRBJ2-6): EPEVTQTPSHQVTQMGQEVILRCVPISNHLYFYWYRQILGQKVEFLVSFYNNEISEKSEIFDDQFSVERPDGSNFTLKIRSTKLEDSAMYFCASSGQGTGANVLTFGAGSRLTVL.

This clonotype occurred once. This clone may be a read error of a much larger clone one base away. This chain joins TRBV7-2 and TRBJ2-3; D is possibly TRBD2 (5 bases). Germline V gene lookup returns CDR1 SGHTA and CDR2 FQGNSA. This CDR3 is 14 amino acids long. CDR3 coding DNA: TGTGCCTGCAGCCCCGGGATAGAGACAGATACGCAGTATTTT. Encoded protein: CACSPGIETDTQYF.

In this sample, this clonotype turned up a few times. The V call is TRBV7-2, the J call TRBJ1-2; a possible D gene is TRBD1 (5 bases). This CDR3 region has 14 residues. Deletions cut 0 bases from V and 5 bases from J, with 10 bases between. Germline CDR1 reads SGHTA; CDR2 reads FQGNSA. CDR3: CASSLARRDYGYTF. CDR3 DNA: TGTGCCAGCAGCTTAGCGCGCAGGGATTATGGCTACACCTTC.

CDR3 region: CASSQGLAGVGETQYF. The DNA of the CDR3 is TGTGCCAGCAGTCAGGGACTAGCGGGAGTCGGGGAGACCCAGTACTTC. The rearrangement links TRBV6-2 or TRBV6-3 to TRBJ2-7; 14 nucleotides agree with TRBD2. The DNA end is more similar to TRBJ2-5, so the J call may be wrong. The CDR3 has 16 amino acids. Germline V gene sequence: CDR1 MNHEY, CDR2 SVGEGT.

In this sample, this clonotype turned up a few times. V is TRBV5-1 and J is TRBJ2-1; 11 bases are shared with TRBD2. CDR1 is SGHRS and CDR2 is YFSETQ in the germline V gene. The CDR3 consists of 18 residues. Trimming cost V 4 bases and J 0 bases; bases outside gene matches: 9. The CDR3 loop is CASSVGLAGRSSYNEQFF. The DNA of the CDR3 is TGCGCCAGCAGCGTCGGACTAGCGGGCCGAAGCTCCTACAATGAGCAGTTCTTC.

The CDR3: CASSRDSTQYEQYF. The CDR3 region has the DNA TGTGCCAGCAGCCGGGACTCGACTCAGTACGAGCAGTACTTC. V gene TRBV7-2 combines with J gene TRBJ2-7; a weak D match, TRBD2 (6 bases). The CDR3 contains 14 residues. CDR1 and CDR2 from the germline V gene are SGHTA and FQGNSA. Trimming shortened V by 5 bases and J by 4 bases, and 15 bases separated the two germline ends.

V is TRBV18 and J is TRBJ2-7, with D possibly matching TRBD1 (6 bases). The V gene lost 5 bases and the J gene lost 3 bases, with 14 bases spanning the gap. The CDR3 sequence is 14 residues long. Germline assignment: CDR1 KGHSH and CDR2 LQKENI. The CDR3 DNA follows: TGTGCCAGCTCATCTGGACAGTCGGGCTACGAGCAGTACTTC. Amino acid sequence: CASSSGQSGYEQYF.

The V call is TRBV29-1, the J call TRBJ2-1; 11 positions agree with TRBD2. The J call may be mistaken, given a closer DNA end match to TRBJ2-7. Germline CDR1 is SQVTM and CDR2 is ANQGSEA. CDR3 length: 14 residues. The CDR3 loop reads CSVRGLAAYNEQYF. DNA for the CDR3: TGCAGCGTGAGGGGACTAGCGGCCTACAATGAGCAGTACTTC.

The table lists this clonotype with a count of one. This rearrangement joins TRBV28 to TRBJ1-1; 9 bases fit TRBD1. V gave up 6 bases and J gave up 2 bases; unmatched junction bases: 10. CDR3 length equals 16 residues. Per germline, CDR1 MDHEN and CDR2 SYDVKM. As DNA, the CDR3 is TGTGCCAGCAGCCTAGGACAGGGGTACCCTAACACTGAAGCTTTCTTT. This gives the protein CASSLGQGYPNTEAFF.